These T cell receptor beta chains were read from a single sample in a study of human T cells and chemical hapten exposure. TCRdb redid the calling of the RACE reads with MiXCR, one entry per CDR3 protein. Among roughly 50,000 distinct CDR3 sequences listed, roughly a tenth were seen once. Sequences were derived from whole blood, sampled in connection with sensitization to the hapten diphenylcyclopropenone (DPC). The receptor set was obtained from a woman aged 35 to 49 with alopecia areata. Some clones in this sample may be carry-over from other donors' samples. Both conserved end residues are part of each CDR3. A D gene is named only where the DNA matches it firmly. Clone sizes are given selectively: once, few, many, or a class where the clone is expanded.

J: TRBJ2-3
V: TRBV7-6
size: many
D: .
DNA: TGTGCCAGCAGCTTAGCACAGTTCCCAGATACGCAGTATTTT
CDR3: CASSLAQFPDTQYF

J: TRBJ2-7
V: TRBV7-9
size: many
D: .
DNA: TGTGCCAGCAGCTTAGTGGCAGGGTCGGACTACGAGCAGTACTTC
CDR3: CASSLVAGSDYEQYF

J: TRBJ1-2
V: TRBV7-3
size: .
D: .
DNA: TGTGCCAGCAGCTTGCGAGAGGGGACTACCGGCTACACCTTC
CDR3: CASSLREGTTGYTF

J: TRBJ1-2
V: TRBV20-1
size: many
D: .
DNA: TGCAGTGCTAGACCGAGCTATGGCTACACCTTC
CDR3: CSARPSYGYTF

J: TRBJ2-7
V: TRBV14
size: .
D: .
DNA: TGTGCCAGCAGCCATCCCCGGGTGACGGGGGACACTTCCTACGAGCAGTACTTC
CDR3: CASSHPRVTGDTSYEQYF

J: TRBJ1-4
V: TRBV5-4
size: .
D: .
DNA: TGTGCCAGCAGCTTGTCTGTGGGGGTTGCAACTAATGAAAAACTGTTTTTT
CDR3: CASSLSVGVATNEKLFF

J: TRBJ2-2
V: TRBV12-3/TRBV12-4
size: few
D: TRBD2
DNA: TGTGCCAGCATCCCTTGGGCAGCGGGGGGACTCGGCACCGGGGAGCTGTTTTTT
CDR3: CASIPWAAGGLGTGELFF

J: TRBJ1-3
V: TRBV6-6
size: few
D: TRBD1
DNA: TGTGCCAGCAGCCGCGGACAGGGGCACTCTGGAAACACCATATATTTT
CDR3: CASSRGQGHSGNTIYF

J: TRBJ2-3
V: TRBV4-2
size: .
D: TRBD1
DNA: TGTGCCAGCAGCCAATCCTCGACAGGGGGAAGCACAGATACGCAGTATTTT
CDR3: CASSQSSTGGSTDTQYF

J: TRBJ2-7
V: TRBV28
size: .
D: .
DNA: TGTGCCAGCAGTTTATGGGACGAGGTTCCCTACGAGCAGTACTTC
CDR3: CASSLWDEVPYEQYF

J: TRBJ1-3
V: TRBV5-1
size: few
D: .
DNA: TGCGCCAGCAGCATTGGAAACACCATATATTTT
CDR3: CASSIGNTIYF

J: TRBJ2-5
V: TRBV5-4
size: .
D: TRBD1
DNA: TGTGCCAGCAGCTCGCGGACAGGTTCAGAGACCCAGTACTTC
CDR3: CASSSRTGSETQYF

J: TRBJ1-5
V: TRBV6-1
size: many
D: TRBD1
DNA: TGTGCCAGCAGGTGGGGGACAGGGAAGGCTCAGCCCCAGCATTTT
CDR3: CASRWGTGKAQPQHF

J: TRBJ1-6
V: TRBV5-1
size: many
D: .
DNA: TGCGCCAGCAGCCCCCGCGGGGATTATTCACCCCTCCACTTT
CDR3: CASSPRGDYSPLHF

J: TRBJ2-7
V: TRBV20-1
size: many
D: TRBD1
DNA: TGCAGTGCGATGCCCTTGGACAGGGACTTCTACGAGCAGTACTTC
CDR3: CSAMPLDRDFYEQYF

J: TRBJ2-3
V: TRBV10-2
size: few
D: TRBD2
DNA: TGCGCCAGCAGCGTAAGGGCGGGGGTCACAGATACGCAGTATTTT
CDR3: CASSVRAGVTDTQYF

J: TRBJ2-7
V: TRBV28
size: many
D: .
DNA: TGTGCCAGCAGTCTATTTGTGGAGCAGTACTTC
CDR3: CASSLFVEQYF

J: TRBJ2-1
V: TRBV4-1
size: .
D: .
DNA: TGCGCCAGCAGCCAATACTTAGGGCCCCCTGAGCAGTTCTTC
CDR3: CASSQYLGPPEQFF

J: TRBJ1-5
V: TRBV30
size: .
D: .
DNA: TGTGCCTGGAGATCACAAACTGGCAATCAGCCCCAGCATTTT
CDR3: CAWRSQTGNQPQHF

J: TRBJ2-1
V: TRBV7-3
size: many
D: .
DNA: TGTGCCAGCAGCCACCGCCAGGGTACTGAGCAGTTCTTC
CDR3: CASSHRQGTEQFF

J: TRBJ2-7
V: TRBV9
size: many
D: TRBD2
DNA: TGTGCCAGCAGCGCCGGGGGGGCGCCCTACGAGCAGTACTTC
CDR3: CASSAGGAPYEQYF

J: TRBJ1-1
V: TRBV5-1
size: .
D: .
DNA: TGCGCCAGCAGCCCTGGCAGCTCGAACACTGAAGCTTTCTTT
CDR3: CASSPGSSNTEAFF

J: TRBJ2-7
V: TRBV4-2
size: few
D: .
DNA: TGTGCCAGCAGCCAATCCCTCGGCGGCTCCTACGAGCAGTACTTC
CDR3: CASSQSLGGSYEQYF

J: TRBJ2-3
V: TRBV29-1
size: .
D: TRBD1
DNA: TGCAGCGTTGATACGGGACAGGGAACAGATACGCAGTATTTT
CDR3: CSVDTGQGTDTQYF

J: TRBJ2-1
V: TRBV29-1
size: few
D: TRBD2
DNA: TGCAGCGTTGCAAGGGAGGGTGAGCAGTTCTTC
CDR3: CSVAREGEQFF

J: TRBJ1-1
V: TRBV2
size: .
D: .
DNA: TGTGCCAGCAAACTAAACACTGAAGCTTTCTTT
CDR3: CASKLNTEAFF

J: TRBJ1-4
V: TRBV11-1
size: .
D: .
DNA: TGTGCCAGCAGCCCGGGACGGACGAATGAAAAACTGTTTTTT
CDR3: CASSPGRTNEKLFF

J: TRBJ2-6
V: TRBV10-3
size: few
D: .
DNA: TGTGCCATCAGTGAGTCTGGGGCCAACGTCCTGACTTTC
CDR3: CAISESGANVLTF

J: TRBJ2-3
V: TRBV11-2
size: many
D: TRBD2
DNA: TGTGCCAGCACGGGGGGAACCGTTTCCTCTAGCACAGATACGCAGTATTTT
CDR3: CASTGGTVSSSTDTQYF

J: TRBJ1-1
V: TRBV28
size: .
D: TRBD1
DNA: TGTGCCAGCAGTCTAACAGGGGGCCCTTCGGACACTGAAGCTTTCTTT
CDR3: CASSLTGGPSDTEAFF

J: TRBJ1-1
V: TRBV6-1
size: many
D: TRBD1
DNA: TGTGCCAGCAGTGAAGAGTTGGGGACAGGCACTATGAACACTGAAGCTTTCTTT
CDR3: CASSEELGTGTMNTEAFF

J: TRBJ1-3
V: TRBV7-9
size: many
D: .
DNA: TGTGCCAGCAGCTTAGACGGCGGAAACACCATATATTTT
CDR3: CASSLDGGNTIYF

J: TRBJ2-2
V: TRBV29-1
size: few
D: .
DNA: TGCAGCGTCGCCCGGGACATCACCGGGGAGCTGTTTTTT
CDR3: CSVARDITGELFF

J: TRBJ2-3
V: TRBV7-2
size: few
D: .
DNA: TGTGCCAGCAGCCCCTCTAGAGTCACAGATACGCAGTATTTT
CDR3: CASSPSRVTDTQYF

J: TRBJ1-3
V: TRBV6-6
size: many
D: .
DNA: TGTGCCAGCAGTTCTGACATTGGCGGTGGAAACACCATATATTTT
CDR3: CASSSDIGGGNTIYF

J: TRBJ1-1
V: TRBV5-1
size: many
D: .
DNA: TGCGCCAGCAGCTCAGGGCTCATGAACACTGAAGCTTTCTTT
CDR3: CASSSGLMNTEAFF

J: TRBJ1-4
V: TRBV20-1
size: .
D: TRBD1
DNA: TGCAGTGCTACCACTCAGTCAGACAGGGAAGCTGAAAAACTGTTTTTT
CDR3: CSATTQSDREAEKLFF

J: TRBJ2-7
V: TRBV5-5
size: few
D: .
DNA: TGTGCCAGCAGCTTGGTCCATATGGACTACGAGCAGTACTTC
CDR3: CASSLVHMDYEQYF

J: TRBJ1-1
V: TRBV5-1
size: .
D: .
DNA: TGCGCCAGCAGCTTTCAGTCAGGGTATGGCACTGAAGCTTTCTTT
CDR3: CASSFQSGYGTEAFF

J: TRBJ1-2
V: TRBV7-6
size: many
D: .
DNA: TGTGCCAGCAGTCCGGGACGGCAGACAGAAGGCTACACCTTC
CDR3: CASSPGRQTEGYTF

J: TRBJ2-7
V: TRBV3-1
size: .
D: .
DNA: TGTGCCAGCAGCCAAGAAATCGGGCCTCGTATCTACGAGCAGTACTTC
CDR3: CASSQEIGPRIYEQYF

J: TRBJ1-1
V: TRBV11-2
size: .
D: .
DNA: TGTGCCAGCAGCTTAGGGCAGGGGATGAACACTGAAGCTTTCTTT
CDR3: CASSLGQGMNTEAFF

J: TRBJ2-3
V: TRBV5-5
size: .
D: .
DNA: TGTGCCAGCAGCTTGCGGCGGACTAGCACAGATACGCAGTATTTT
CDR3: CASSLRRTSTDTQYF

J: TRBJ2-2
V: TRBV7-2
size: .
D: .
DNA: TGTGCCAGCAGCCCAGGGGGGAGGACCGGGGAGCTGTTTTTT
CDR3: CASSPGGRTGELFF

J: TRBJ2-3
V: TRBV7-8
size: .
D: TRBD2
DNA: TGTGCCAGCAGCCGTCTAGCGGGGGCCCGCACAGATACGCAGTATTTT
CDR3: CASSRLAGARTDTQYF

J: TRBJ2-3
V: TRBV23-1
size: many
D: TRBD2
DNA: TGCGCCAGCAGTCCACGGACTAGCGGGGCCACAGATACGCAGTATTTT
CDR3: CASSPRTSGATDTQYF

J: TRBJ2-5
V: TRBV5-5
size: few
D: TRBD1
DNA: TGTGCCAGCAGCTTTAACAGGGGACGGCGTGAGACCCAGTACTTC
CDR3: CASSFNRGRRETQYF

J: TRBJ2-5
V: TRBV18
size: .
D: .
DNA: TGTGCCAGCTCACTAGGCGCAGGCCGGGAGACCCAGTACTTC
CDR3: CASSLGAGRETQYF

J: TRBJ2-2
V: TRBV30
size: few
D: .
DNA: TGTGCCTGGAGTGTAGAGGCCCCAGGGGTCGGGGAGCTGTTTTTT
CDR3: CAWSVEAPGVGELFF

J: TRBJ2-1
V: TRBV18
size: few
D: .
DNA: TGTGCCAGCTCACCATATAGCTCCTACAATGAGCAGTTCTTC
CDR3: CASSPYSSYNEQFF

J: TRBJ1-1
V: TRBV12-3/TRBV12-4
size: .
D: .
DNA: TGTGCCAGCAGTTTAGAGGCCAGGGACCCTGAAGCTTTCTTT
CDR3: CASSLEARDPEAFF

J: TRBJ2-7
V: TRBV20-1
size: few
D: TRBD2
DNA: TGCAGTGCCCCCTTTTTAGCGGGGAACTACGAGCAGTACTTC
CDR3: CSAPFLAGNYEQYF

J: TRBJ1-5
V: TRBV27
size: .
D: .
DNA: TGTGCCAGCGTGGGTATGCGGGCGGAAAATCAGCCCCAGCATTTT
CDR3: CASVGMRAENQPQHF

J: TRBJ1-1
V: TRBV20-1
size: .
D: TRBD1
DNA: TGCAGTGCTAGAGATGTCGCACAGGGGGACACTGAAGCTTTCTTT
CDR3: CSARDVAQGDTEAFF

J: TRBJ1-3
V: TRBV6-5
size: many
D: .
DNA: TGTGCCAGCTGGAAGTCTGGGGGAGGAAACACCATATATTTT
CDR3: CASWKSGGGNTIYF

J: TRBJ2-6
V: TRBV9
size: many
D: TRBD1
DNA: TGTGCCAGCTCGACGGGACAGGGAGTTCCGCGGGCCAACGTCCTGACTTTC
CDR3: CASSTGQGVPRANVLTF

J: TRBJ2-7
V: TRBV2
size: many
D: .
DNA: TGTGCCAGCAGTGATAGGTACGAGCAGTACTTC
CDR3: CASSDRYEQYF

J: TRBJ2-3
V: TRBV6-2/TRBV6-3
size: few
D: .
DNA: TGTGCCAGCAGATCCTACGGGACGGAATTAGATACGCAGTATTTT
CDR3: CASRSYGTELDTQYF

J: TRBJ2-4
V: TRBV18
size: many
D: .
DNA: TGTGCCAGCTCACCATCTAACCAGGGATTTCAGTACTTC
CDR3: CASSPSNQGFQYF